This is a list of T cell receptor beta chains from one sample in a study of cytomegalovirus exposure and HLA in healthy donors. Method: immunoSEQ multiplex PCR; TCRdb's copy keeps in-frame clones and lacks some. The sample has more than 95,000 clones; more than 75% are singletons. Sequencing was carried out using PBMCs. All receptors derive from a woman in her thirties or forties in good health and CMV-seronegative. The CDR3 runs from the conserved cysteine through the conserved F or W. The D gene is left open where the match is weak. Part of the rows lack a size; the others show once, few, many or a class for expanded clones.

v_call	clone_size	j_call	d_call	cdr3_aa	cdr3_nt
TRBV25-1	.	TRBJ1-1	TRBD1	CASSDSGQLEAFF	TGTGCCAGCAGTGACTCGGGACAGCTCGAAGCTTTCTTT
TRBV21-1	.	TRBJ2-3	.	CASSLKGAGFTDTQYF	TGTGCCAGCAGCCTAAAGGGTGCGGGCTTCACAGATACGCAGTATTTT
TRBV6-1	.	TRBJ1-2	.	CASSTQGYGYTF	TGTGCCAGCAGTACACAGGGTTATGGCTACACCTTC
TRBV30	.	TRBJ1-4	.	CAWSRNYPGQKELFF	TGTGCCTGGAGTCGGAATTACCCAGGGCAGAAGGAACTGTTTTTT
TRBV11-2	.	TRBJ1-2	TRBD1	CASSSGTGASYGYTF	TGTGCCAGCAGCTCCGGGACAGGAGCCTCCTATGGCTACACCTTC
TRBV7-2	.	TRBJ1-3	TRBD1	CASSPQGAGNTIYF	TGTGCCAGCAGCCCACAGGGGGCGGGAAACACCATATATTTT
TRBV6-1	.	TRBJ2-2	TRBD1	CASEVRGPTGELFF	TGTGCCAGCGAAGTCAGGGGGCCCACCGGGGAGCTGTTTTTT
TRBV28	.	TRBJ1-2	TRBD1	CASSSYKDRVRGYTF	TGTGCCAGCAGTTCCTACAAGGACAGGGTGCGTGGCTACACCTTC
TRBV28	.	TRBJ2-1	.	CASTMRDDNEQFF	TGTGCCAGCACCATGCGGGACGACAATGAGCAGTTCTTC
TRBV28	.	TRBJ1-5	.	CASKGDSYQPQHF	TGTGCCAGCAAAGGGGACTCGTACCAGCCCCAGCATTTT
TRBV7-6	.	TRBJ2-7	TRBD2	CASSLEVGTSGYEQYF	TGTGCCAGCAGCTTAGAGGTGGGGACTAGCGGTTACGAGCAGTACTTC
TRBV14	.	TRBJ2-7	.	CASSLSRYEQYF	TGTGCCAGCAGCCTTTCCCGTTACGAGCAGTACTTC
TRBV7-8	once	TRBJ1-5	.	CASSLRRGAPQHF	TGTGCCAGCAGCTTACGGCGTGGGGCGCCCCAGCATTTT
TRBV19	.	TRBJ1-5	.	CASSIAEGVGNQPQHF	TGTGCCAGTAGTATAGCCGAGGGGGTCGGCAATCAGCCCCAGCATTTT
TRBV9	.	TRBJ2-3	.	CASSVGIARRTDTQYF	TGTGCCAGCAGCGTAGGAATAGCGAGACGCACAGATACGCAGTATTTT
TRBV5-1	.	TRBJ2-2	TRBD2	CASSSSGGPAAGELFF	TGCGCCAGCAGCTCTTCGGGAGGCCCCGCCGCCGGGGAGCTGTTTTTT
TRBV4-2	few	TRBJ2-1	TRBD2	CASSSERAGGNEQFF	TGTGCCAGCAGTTCCGAGAGGGCGGGGGGCAATGAGCAGTTCTTC
TRBV29-1	.	TRBJ1-1	.	CSADHRAEAFF	TGCAGCGCAGACCACAGGGCTGAAGCTTTCTTT
TRBV7-2	.	TRBJ2-7	TRBD2	CAGSPGLAREQYF	TGTGCCGGCAGCCCGGGACTAGCTCGCGAGCAGTACTTC
TRBV7-2	once	TRBJ1-2	.	CASSSQPTGQGYTF	TGTGCCAGCAGCTCTCAGCCGACAGGACAAGGCTACACCTTC
TRBV10-3	.	TRBJ2-7	TRBD1	CATTSGTENYEQYF	TGTGCCACCACCTCCGGGACAGAGAACTACGAGCAGTACTTC
TRBV6-5	.	TRBJ2-7	.	CASVGRETGEQYF	TGTGCCAGCGTAGGGCGGGAAACGGGAGAGCAGTACTTC
TRBV7-9	.	TRBJ2-7	TRBD1	CASSSGITGGNEQYF	TGTGCCAGCAGCTCCGGAATCACAGGGGGTAACGAGCAGTACTTC
TRBV29-1	.	TRBJ2-1	.	CSVATPYLSDNEQFF	TGCAGCGTCGCTACTCCATATCTTTCTGACAATGAGCAGTTCTTC
TRBV27	.	TRBJ2-7	.	CASSLSFTGSSYEQYF	TGTGCCAGCAGTTTATCTTTCACAGGGAGCTCCTACGAGCAGTACTTC
TRBV28	.	TRBJ2-7	TRBD2	CASGRLAGGYEQYF	TGTGCCAGTGGGCGGCTAGCGGGAGGCTACGAGCAGTACTTC
TRBV5-1	.	TRBJ2-3	.	CASSGRGRGPNTQYF	TGCGCCAGCAGCGGCAGGGGTAGGGGACCCAATACGCAGTATTTT
TRBV7-9	.	TRBJ1-6	TRBD1	CASSAGQGLGSPLHF	TGTGCCAGCAGCGCGGGACAGGGGTTGGGCTCACCCCTCCACTTT
TRBV28	.	TRBJ2-1	TRBD2	CASSFSGTQFF	TGTGCCAGCAGTTTTAGCGGGACTCAGTTCTTC
TRBV18	.	TRBJ1-1	.	CASSGSGGRTEAFF	TGTGCCAGCTCCGGGTCGGGGGGACGCACTGAAGCTTTCTTT
TRBV6-6	few	TRBJ1-5	TRBD1	CASNLQGNQPQHF	TGTGCCAGCAATTTACAGGGGAACCAGCCCCAGCATTTT
TRBV18	.	TRBJ2-3	.	CASSPLGSSTDTQYF	TGTGCCAGCTCACCATTGGGCAGCTCCACAGATACGCAGTATTTT
TRBV7-6	.	TRBJ2-7	TRBD2	CASSSGGRGKAYEQYF	TGTGCCAGCAGCAGCGGGGGGCGAGGGAAAGCCTACGAGCAGTACTTC
TRBV6-5	.	TRBJ2-7	TRBD2	CASSLGLAGLYEQYF	TGTGCCAGCAGCTTGGGACTAGCGGGACTATACGAGCAGTACTTC
TRBV15	.	TRBJ2-3	.	CATSRDASSARGADTQYF	TGTGCCACCAGCAGAGATGCCTCTAGCGCACGGGGAGCAGATACGCAGTATTTT
TRBV6-6	few	TRBJ1-2	TRBD1	CASSLGAGGEVGYTF	TGTGCCAGCAGCCTCGGCGCAGGGGGAGAAGTTGGCTACACCTTC
TRBV7-2	.	TRBJ2-7	.	CASSFRYEQYF	TGTGCCAGCAGCTTCCGCTACGAGCAGTACTTC
TRBV28	.	TRBJ2-7	.	CASSSPGHHHEQYF	TGTGCCAGCAGTAGTCCAGGGCATCACCACGAGCAGTACTTC
TRBV27	few	TRBJ2-1	TRBD2	CASHGTTNEQFF	TGTGCCAGCCACGGGACTACTAATGAGCAGTTCTTC
TRBV7-2	.	TRBJ2-3	.	CATRHGGSFGTDTQYF	TGTGCCACCCGCCACGGTGGGAGTTTTGGCACAGATACGCAGTATTTT
TRBV28	.	TRBJ2-7	.	CASSSVGQRPYEQYF	TGTGCCAGCAGTTCCGTTGGGCAGAGACCCTACGAGCAGTACTTC
TRBV18	.	TRBJ2-1	.	CASSPPTLRNEQFF	TGTGCCAGCTCACCACCGACTCTACGGAATGAGCAGTTCTTC
TRBV18	.	TRBJ2-5	.	CASSPKETQYF	TGTGCCAGCTCACCTAAAGAGACCCAGTACTTC
TRBV5-1	.	TRBJ2-2	TRBD1	CASSLGGTGNTGELFF	TGCGCCAGCAGCCTGGGTGGGACAGGGAACACCGGGGAGCTGTTTTTT
TRBV19	.	TRBJ1-1	.	CASSIAGSGTEAFF	TGTGCCAGTAGTATTGCGGGGTCCGGCACTGAAGCTTTCTTT
TRBV28	.	TRBJ2-7	TRBD1	CASSPGQGINEQYF	TGTGCCAGCAGCCCGGGACAGGGGATAAACGAGCAGTACTTC
TRBV15	few	TRBJ1-2	TRBD1	CATSKGTGLDYGYTF	TGTGCCACCAGCAAAGGGACAGGGCTAGACTATGGCTACACCTTC
TRBV6-1	.	TRBJ1-5	.	CASSDPFRNQPQHF	TGTGCCAGCAGTGACCCCTTTAGAAATCAGCCCCAGCATTTT
TRBV4-2	.	TRBJ2-7	TRBD2	CASSQPRAGVGEQYF	TGTGCCAGCAGCCAGCCGAGGGCGGGAGTAGGGGAGCAGTACTTC
TRBV4-3	.	TRBJ2-2	.	CASSPGSRAGELFF	TGCGCCAGCAGCCCAGGGTCCCGGGCCGGGGAGCTGTTTTTT
TRBV7-2	few	TRBJ2-6	TRBD1	CASGRTGGLGSGANVLTF	TGTGCCAGCGGCCGGACAGGGGGATTGGGCTCTGGGGCCAACGTCCTGACTTTC
TRBV28	.	TRBJ1-1	.	CASSMDSVAEAFF	TGTGCCAGCAGCATGGACAGTGTCGCTGAAGCTTTCTTT
TRBV7-9	.	TRBJ1-6	TRBD1	CASSTSQGGFYSPLHF	TGTGCCAGCTCGACCTCCCAGGGGGGATTCTATTCACCCCTCCACTTT
TRBV7-3	once	TRBJ1-1	TRBD1	CASSLSGGGLTEAFF	TGTGCCAGCAGCTTGAGCGGAGGGGGCTTGACTGAAGCTTTCTTT
TRBV9	.	TRBJ2-1	.	CARGGLRRTGNEQFF	TGTGCCAGAGGGGGTTTAAGGAGGACGGGAAATGAGCAGTTCTTC
TRBV5-5	.	TRBJ2-3	TRBD2	CASSLGGAGGTDTQYF	TGTGCCAGCAGCTTGGGGGGAGCGGGAGGCACAGATACGCAGTATTTT
TRBV28	once	TRBJ1-5	.	CASSLSDTQPQHF	TGTGCCAGCAGTTTATCTGACACTCAGCCCCAGCATTTT
TRBV27	.	TRBJ1-1	.	CASSWGDRMNTEAFF	TGTGCCAGCAGTTGGGGAGACAGGATGAACACTGAAGCTTTCTTT
TRBV5-4	many	TRBJ1-2	TRBD1	CASSIPGQAFYGYTF	TGTGCCAGCAGCATCCCGGGACAGGCCTTCTATGGCTACACCTTC
TRBV2	.	TRBJ1-2	.	CAIPPRDTPNYGYTF	TGTGCCATACCACCCCGGGACACGCCTAACTATGGCTACACCTTC